This TCR beta chain originates from a study of cytotoxic CD8 clonotypes in ibrutinib-treated CLL. Study information: Among the samples, the mean was approximately 250,000 productive templates and over 90,000 productive rearrangements.

Concerning this clone itself: Its antigen is unidentified.

Regarding the study as a whole: Baseline clonality was higher than in age-matched healthy donors and moved in step with circulating CD8+ T-cell counts. Contraction or stability on treatment characterized the public clonotypes, which were uncommon. Clonality, elevated at ibrutinib response, dropped back toward baseline at progression.

This table comes from immunoSEQ multiplex PCR, and its TCRdb copy is limited to in-frame clones, with some not included. The table lists about 160,000 clones, about four fifths of them singletons, with 3.5% to 5.5% in the top ten. CDR3 size: 14 residues. V lost 1 base to trimming and J lost 5 bases, with 11 bases between them. Germline V gene data show CDR1 as LGHNA and CDR2 as YNFKEQ. The source material was PBMCs, sampled after 24 months of ibrutinib treatment. The origin of this receptor is a human donor with chronic lymphocytic leukemia. The V call is TRBV4-2, the J call TRBJ2-5; possibly TRBD2 for D (6 bases). DNA for the CDR3: TGTGCCAGCAGCCAAGGCAGGGCGGGGGAGACCCAGTACTTC. The encoded protein is CASSQGRAGETQYF.